This T cell receptor (beta chain) was sequenced for a study of T cells in tuberculosis. About the study: PBMC were archived before or within 7 days of starting treatment.

The V gene's germline CDR1 is SGHVS and CDR2 FQNEAQ. The CDR3 length is 15 residues. The V end was cut by 5 bases, the J end by 4 bases, with 17 bases between. About this clone itself: Its antigen is unknown.

Noted time point: new active TB diagnosis, blood taken before or within 7 days of starting treatment. Included patients were adults of at least 18, HIV-seronegative, South African. TCRdb's copy holds only in-frame clones and misses some; the assay was immunoSEQ multiplex PCR. In the table there are under 40,000 clones, 94% of which are singletons. Points from the study as a whole: GMM-specific TCRs were nearer to active tuberculosis alpha repertoires, suggesting expansion. Active tuberculosis patients had shorter CDR3-alpha; the beta difference was nonsignificant.

The specimen comprised PBMCs, sampled at tuberculosis diagnosis. This clonotype was obtained from an adult with tuberculosis. The chain carries TRBV7-8 and TRBJ1-1; TRBD1 is a possible D gene (6 bases). CDR3: CASSGTAGVGTEAFF. The CDR3 nucleotides are TGTGCCAGCAGCGGAACGGCAGGGGTTGGCACTGAAGCTTTCTTT.